The T cell receptor (beta chain) under discussion was sequenced for a study of T cell responses to AZD1222 COVID-19 vaccine. Only in-frame clones appear in the TCRdb table, and some are missing; sequencing was by immunoSEQ multiplex PCR. The sample holds more than 100,000 clones, less than 90% seen once. Study-level points and caveats: A rise in Spike-specific TCR breadth and depth followed two AZD1222 doses. Only six or seven AZD1222 recipients were seropositive at baseline.

V was shortened by 0 bases and J by 0 bases, with 7 bases between the two germline ends. CDR3 length: 15 residues. CDR1 SGHRS and CDR2 YFSETQ come from the germline V gene. To note about this clone: Its target is not known.

J is TRBJ1-3 and V is TRBV5-1, with a tentative D call TRBD1 (5 bases). This TCR came from an adult in good health. The sample consisted of peripheral blood, taken on day 0 of AZD1222 vaccination. The CDR3 nucleotides are TGCGCCAGCAGCTTGGCCGGGGGCTCTGGAAACACCATATATTTT. Its translation: CASSLAGGSGNTIYF.